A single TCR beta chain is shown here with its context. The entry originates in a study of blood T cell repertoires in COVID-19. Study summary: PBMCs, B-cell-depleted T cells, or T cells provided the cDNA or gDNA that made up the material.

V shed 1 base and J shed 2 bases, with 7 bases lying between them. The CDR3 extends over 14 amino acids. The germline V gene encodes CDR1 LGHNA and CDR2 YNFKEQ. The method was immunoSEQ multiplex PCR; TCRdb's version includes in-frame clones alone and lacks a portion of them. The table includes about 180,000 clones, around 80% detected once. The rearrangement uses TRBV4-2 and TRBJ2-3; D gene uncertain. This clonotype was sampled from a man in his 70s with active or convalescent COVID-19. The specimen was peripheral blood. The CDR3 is CASSQVDNTDTQYF. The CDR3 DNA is TGTGCCAGCAGCCAAGTCGACAACACAGATACGCAGTATTTT.